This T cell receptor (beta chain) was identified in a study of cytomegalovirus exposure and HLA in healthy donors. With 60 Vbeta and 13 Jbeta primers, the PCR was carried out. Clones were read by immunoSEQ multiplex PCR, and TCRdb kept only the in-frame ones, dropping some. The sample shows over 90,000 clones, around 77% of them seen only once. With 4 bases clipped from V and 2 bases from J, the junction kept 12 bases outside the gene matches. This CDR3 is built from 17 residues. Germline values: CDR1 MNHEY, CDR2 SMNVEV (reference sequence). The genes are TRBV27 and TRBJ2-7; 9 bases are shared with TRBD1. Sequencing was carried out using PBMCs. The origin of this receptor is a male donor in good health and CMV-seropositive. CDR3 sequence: CASSWGATGTGTYEQYF. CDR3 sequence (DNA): TGTGCCAGCAGTTGGGGGGCAACCGGGACAGGGACCTACGAGCAGTACTTC.